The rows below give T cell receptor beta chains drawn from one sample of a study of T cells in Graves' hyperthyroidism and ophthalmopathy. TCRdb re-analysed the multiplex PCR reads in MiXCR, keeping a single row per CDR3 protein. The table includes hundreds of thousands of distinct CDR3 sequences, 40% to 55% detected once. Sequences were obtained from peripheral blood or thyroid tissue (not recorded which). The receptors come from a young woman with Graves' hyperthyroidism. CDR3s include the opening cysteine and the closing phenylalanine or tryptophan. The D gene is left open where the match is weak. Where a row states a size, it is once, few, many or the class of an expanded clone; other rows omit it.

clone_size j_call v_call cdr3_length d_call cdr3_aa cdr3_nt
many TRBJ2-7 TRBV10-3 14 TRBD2 CAIRRASGNVEQYF TGTGCCATCAGGAGGGCTAGCGGGAATGTCGAGCAGTACTTC
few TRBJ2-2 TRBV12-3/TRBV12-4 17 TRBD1 CASIHPGTGDYTGELFF TGTGCCAGCATCCACCCCGGGACAGGGGACTACACCGGGGAGCTGTTTTTT
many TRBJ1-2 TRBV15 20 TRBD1 CATSRDYLWTGGDGNYGYTF TGTGCCACCAGCAGAGATTACTTGTGGACAGGGGGCGACGGAAACTATGGCTACACCTTC
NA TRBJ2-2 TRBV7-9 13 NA CASSLRENGELFF TGTGCCAGCAGCTTGAGGGAGAACGGGGAGCTGTTTTTT
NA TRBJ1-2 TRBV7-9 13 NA CASSPGVRNGYTF TGTGCCAGCAGCCCAGGTGTTAGGAATGGCTACACCTTC
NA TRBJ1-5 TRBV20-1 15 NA CSARDIDLTGQPQHF TGCAGTGCTAGAGACATAGACCTTACGGGTCAGCCCCAGCATTTT
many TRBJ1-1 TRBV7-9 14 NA CASSYGQTNTEAFF TGTGCCAGCAGTTACGGACAGACTAACACTGAAGCTTTCTTT
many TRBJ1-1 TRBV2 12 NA CASSPQNTEAFF TGTGCCAGCAGTCCACAGAACACTGAAGCTTTCTTT
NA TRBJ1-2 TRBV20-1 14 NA CSASPEGRAYGYTF TGCAGTGCTAGTCCGGAGGGCAGAGCCTATGGCTACACCTTC
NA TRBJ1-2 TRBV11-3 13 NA CASSQEAWGESLF TGTGCCAGCAGCCAAGAAGCCTGGGGAGAGTCCCTATTC
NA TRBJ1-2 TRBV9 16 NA CASSVGWGGVQYGYTF TGTGCCAGCAGCGTAGGATGGGGGGGTGTACAGTATGGCTACACCTTC
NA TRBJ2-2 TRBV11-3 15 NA CASSLWGEGTGELFF TGTGCCAGCAGCTTATGGGGGGAAGGCACCGGGGAGCTGTTTTTT
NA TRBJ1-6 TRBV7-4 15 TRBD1 CASSPRTGLLLALHF TGTGCCAGCAGTCCCCGGACAGGGCTCCTGTTGGCCCTCCACTTT
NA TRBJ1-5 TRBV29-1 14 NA CSVRDGDGNQPQHF TGCAGCGTTCGAGACGGGGACGGCAATCAGCCCCAGCATTTT
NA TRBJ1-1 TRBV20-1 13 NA CSASKTSNTEAFF TGCAGTGCTAGTAAGACCTCGAACACTGAAGCTTTCTTT
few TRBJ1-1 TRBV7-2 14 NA CASSFSVRETEAFF TGTGCCAGCAGCTTTAGTGTCAGGGAGACTGAAGCTTTCTTT
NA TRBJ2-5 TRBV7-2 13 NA CASSYSLEETQYF TGTGCCAGCAGTTACTCGCTGGAAGAGACCCAGTACTTC
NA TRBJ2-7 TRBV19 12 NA CATTSQREEQYF TGTGCCACTACCTCCCAGAGGGAAGAGCAGTACTTC
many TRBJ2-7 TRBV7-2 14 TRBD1 CASSSRTGSYEQYF TGTGCCAGCAGCTCCCGGACAGGGTCATACGAGCAGTACTTC
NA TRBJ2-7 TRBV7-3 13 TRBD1 CATLVDRSYEQYF TGTGCCACCCTAGTGGACAGGTCCTACGAGCAGTACTTC
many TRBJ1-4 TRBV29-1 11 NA CTAGGNEKLFF TGCACCGCCGGAGGGAATGAAAAACTGTTTTTT
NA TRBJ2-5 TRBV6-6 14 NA CASSQARRGETQYF TGTGCCAGCAGCCAAGCGAGGCGTGGGGAGACCCAGTACTTC
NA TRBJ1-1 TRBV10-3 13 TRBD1 CAISEVQGGEAFF TGTGCCATCAGTGAAGTTCAGGGGGGGGAGGCTTTCTTT
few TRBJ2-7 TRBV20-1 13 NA CSAFEGSKGEQYF TGCAGTGCCTTCGAGGGATCCAAGGGTGAGCAGTACTTC
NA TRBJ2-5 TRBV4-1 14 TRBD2 CASSQDRLAETQYF TGCGCCAGCAGCCAAGATCGACTAGCGGAGACCCAGTACTTC
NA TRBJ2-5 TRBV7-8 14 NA CASSSGGGLETQYF TGTGCCAGCAGCTCTGGGGGGGGCCTAGAGACCCAGTACTTC
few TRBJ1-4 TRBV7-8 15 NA CASSLLVATNEKLFF TGTGCCAGCAGCTTATTGGTTGCAACTAATGAAAAACTGTTTTTT
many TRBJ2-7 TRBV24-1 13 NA CATSSTTTYEQYF TGTGCCACCAGCTCGACTACAACCTACGAGCAGTACTTC
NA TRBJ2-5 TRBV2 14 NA CASSPRRTGETQYF TGTGCCAGCAGCCCTCGACGGACTGGGGAGACCCAGTACTTC
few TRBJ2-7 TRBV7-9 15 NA CASSLAQGPTYEQYF TGTGCCAGCAGCTTGGCGCAGGGGCCAACCTACGAGCAGTACTTC
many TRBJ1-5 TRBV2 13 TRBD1 CASRGTGNQPQHF TGTGCCAGCAGAGGGACAGGCAATCAGCCCCAGCATTTT
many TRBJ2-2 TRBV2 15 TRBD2 CASSRLAGGTGELFF TGTGCCAGCAGTCGACTAGCGGGGGGCACCGGGGAGCTGTTTTTT
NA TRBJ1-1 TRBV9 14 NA CASSLLMVNTEAFF TGTGCCAGCAGCTTACTTATGGTAAACACTGAAGCTTTCTTT
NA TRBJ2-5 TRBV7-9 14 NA CASSLFVEQETQYF TGTGCCAGCAGCTTATTCGTAGAACAAGAGACCCAGTACTTC
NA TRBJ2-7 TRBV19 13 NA CASSEAGDYEQYF TGTGCCAGTAGTGAGGCCGGGGACTACGAGCAGTACTTC
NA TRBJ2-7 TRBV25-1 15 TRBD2 CASTHFGTSGSEQYF TGTGCCAGCACCCACTTCGGGACTAGCGGGAGCGAGCAGTACTTC
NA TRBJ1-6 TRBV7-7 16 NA CASSSVPAEDNSPLHF TGTGCCAGCAGCTCCGTTCCGGCCGAGGATAATTCACCCCTCCACTTT
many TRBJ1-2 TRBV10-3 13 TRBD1 CAISRDRVAGYTF TGTGCCATCAGTCGGGACAGGGTGGCTGGCTACACCTTC
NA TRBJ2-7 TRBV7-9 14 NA CASTRSSAAYEQYF TGTGCCAGCACCCGATCTAGCGCGGCCTACGAGCAGTACTTC
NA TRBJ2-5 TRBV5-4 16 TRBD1 CASSYTGQGLHETQYF TGTGCCAGCAGCTACACGGGACAGGGGCTTCATGAGACCCAGTACTTC
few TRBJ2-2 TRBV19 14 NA CASGTGSDTGELFF TGTGCCTCCGGTACGGGATCGGACACCGGGGAGCTGTTTTTT
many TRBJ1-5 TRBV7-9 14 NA CASSPTIQGQPQHF TGTGCCAGCAGCCCAACCATTCAAGGGCAGCCCCAGCATTTT
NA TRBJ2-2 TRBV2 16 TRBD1 CASSDLWTGSTGELFF TGTGCCAGCAGTGACCTATGGACAGGGAGCACCGGGGAGCTGTTTTTT
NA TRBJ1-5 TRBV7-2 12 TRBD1 CARTGDLRPQHF TGTGCCAGGACAGGGGATTTACGGCCCCAGCATTTT
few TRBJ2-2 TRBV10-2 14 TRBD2 CASTKTSGTGELFF TGCGCCAGCACAAAGACTAGCGGCACCGGGGAGCTGTTTTTT
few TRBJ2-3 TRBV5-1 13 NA CASILDGTDTQYF TGCGCCAGCATACTAGATGGGACAGATACGCAGTATTTT
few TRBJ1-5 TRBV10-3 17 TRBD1 CAISESGSGGSNQPQHF TGTGCCATCAGTGAGTCGGGGTCAGGGGGCAGCAATCAGCCCCAGCATTTT
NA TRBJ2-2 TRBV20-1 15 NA CSAGKYSSSTGELFF TGCAGTGCTGGAAAATACTCAAGCAGCACCGGGGAGCTGTTTTTT
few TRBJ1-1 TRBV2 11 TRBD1 CASTQGVEAFF TGTGCCAGCACCCAGGGGGTTGAAGCTTTCTTT
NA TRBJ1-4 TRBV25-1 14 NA CASVEEDGGEKLFF TGTGCCAGCGTTGAAGAGGACGGTGGAGAAAAACTGTTTTTT
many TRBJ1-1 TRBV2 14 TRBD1 CASSRQGPNTEAFF TGTGCCAGCAGTAGACAGGGACCGAACACTGAAGCTTTCTTT